Below are 18 T cell receptor beta chains sequenced from a single sample in a study of shared clonotypes between healthy human individuals. Produced via immunoSEQ multiplex PCR; TCRdb's table is partial and in-frame only. This sample has approximately 2.5 million clones, with more than 80% found just once. The sequencing sample was made of naive CD4+ T cells sorted from blood. Specified subset: CD45RA+ positively selected. All receptors come from a man aged 18 to 29 in good health.

The chain links TRBV5-6 to TRBJ1-1, with no clear D. The CDR3 contains 17 residues. Germline CDR1 is SGHDT and CDR2 is YYEEEE. Trimming removed 4 bases at V and 4 bases at J, with 23 bases between. Here the CDR3 reads CASSPDTGLAIGTEAFF. CDR3 nucleotides: TGTGCCAGCAGCCCTGACACGGGGTTGGCGATTGGCACTGAAGCTTTCTTT.

As to this clone: The sample holds other DNA sequences that translate to the same CDR3. The J gene is TRBJ2-1, the V gene TRBV11-3; unclear D gene. This CDR3 is built from 14 residues. V lost 3 bases and J 3 bases, leaving 9 bases between the germline ends. Germline CDR1 is SGHNT and CDR2 is YENEEA. The CDR3, as DNA: TGTGCCAGCAGCTTGGGTGGAATCTACAATGAGCAGTTCTTC. Translating gives CASSLGGIYNEQFF.

This clone was found a few times. V and J are TRBV7-3 and TRBJ1-1, with D perhaps TRBD1 (5 bases). Germline V gene sequence: CDR1 SGHTA, CDR2 FQGTGA. The V end was cut by 5 bases, the J end by 8 bases, with 15 bases between. The CDR3 loop spans 13 amino acids. The DNA of the CDR3 is TGTGCCAGCAGCCGAGGATCCGGGACGGAAGCTTTCTTT. Protein sequence: CASSRGSGTEAFF. Full variable domain (missing parts from reference TRBV7-3 and TRBJ1-1): GAGVSQTPSNKVTEKGKYVELRCDPISGHTALYWYRQSLGQGPEFLIYFQGTGAADDSGLPNDRFFAVRPEGSVSTLKIQRTERGDSAVYLCASSRGSGTEAFFGQGTRLTVV.

This clone was seen only once. This chain connects TRBV5-1 to TRBJ1-4; 9 bases line up with TRBD1. CDR3 length equals 13 residues. J gave up 8 bases and V 5 bases, and 4 bases lay outside the gene matches. The germline CDR1 and CDR2 sequences are SGHRS and YFSETQ. CDR3 nucleotides: TGCGCCAGCAGGACAGGGGGTGGAGAAAAACTGTTTTTT. Translated: CASRTGGGEKLFF.

The rearrangement joins TRBV4-2 to TRBJ1-1; a weak D match, TRBD1 (5 bases). Germline V gene data show CDR1 as LGHNA and CDR2 as YNFKEQ. This CDR3 has 14 residues. Between the trimmed V and J ends, which lost 4 bases and 1 base, there was a span of 10 bases. CDR3 nucleotides: TGTGCCAGCAGCCGTGGGACGGGGAACACTGAAGCTTTCTTT. Protein product: CASSRGTGNTEAFF.

This chain links TRBV14 with TRBJ1-5; TRBD1 might be the D (5 bases). Looked up from germline, CDR1 is SGHDN and CDR2 is FVKESK. The CDR3 spans 14 residues. V was cut by 4 bases and J by 2 bases, with 9 bases left in between. The DNA for the CDR3 is TGTGCCAGCAGCCCCTTGGGGGGCAATCAGCCCCAGCATTTT. Amino acid sequence: CASSPLGGNQPQHF.

V gene TRBV18 combines with J gene TRBJ2-5; D uncertain. Germline V CDR1 and CDR2: KGHSH, LQKENI. Trimming stripped 3 bases from V and 6 bases from J, with 11 bases between. This CDR3 comprises 13 residues. The CDR3 DNA reads TGTGCCAGCTCACCCATCTCTTTGAAGACCCAGTACTTC. This sequence encodes CASSPISLKTQYF. Full variable domain (outside the CDR3, taken from reference TRBV18 and TRBJ2-5): NAGVMQNPRHLVRRRGQEARLRCSPMKGHSHVYWYRQLPEEGLKFMVYLQKENIIDESGMPKERFSAEFPKEGPSILRIQQVVRGDSAAYFCASSPISLKTQYFGPGTRLLVL.

Concerning this clone: The DNA is omitted, as the CDR3 cannot be located on it reliably, and the CDR3 follows TCRdb's listing. This chain connects TRBV19 to TRBJ1-6; TRBD1, the D gene given by the table, was not confirmed from the DNA. The CDR3 numbers 16 amino acids, ends counted. CDR1 is LNHDA and CDR2 is SQIVND in the germline V gene (reference sequence). CDR3 protein: CASTSDRGLRNSPLHF.

This chain links TRBV19 with TRBJ2-2; 9 bases fit TRBD1. This CDR3 has 15 amino acids. The V segment lost 0 bases and the J segment 6 bases; nucleotides outside the gene matches: 2. Germline CDR1 is LNHDA and CDR2 is SQIVND (reference sequence). The CDR3 region is CASSIDYRGPGELFF. The CDR3, as DNA: TGTGCCAGTAGTATAGATTACAGGGGGCCCGGGGAGCTGTTTTTT.

This clone showed up just a few times. This chain joins TRBV7-9 and TRBJ1-2; TRBD1 matches at 7 bases. Per the germline V gene, CDR1 is SEHNR and CDR2 is FQNEAQ (reference sequence). The CDR3 sequence is 13 residues long. Trimming removed 5 bases from V and 8 bases from J; junction bases left unmatched: 8. Here the CDR3 DNA reads TGTGCCAGCAGCCTGTGGCAGGGGGTAGGCTACACCTTC. It yields the protein CASSLWQGVGYTF.

This chain links TRBV2 with TRBJ1-1; tentatively, D is TRBD1 (6 bases). The CDR3 contains 12 residues. Trimming removed 11 bases at V and 7 bases at J, with 17 bases between. CDR1 SNHLY and CDR2 FYNNEI come from the germline V gene. The CDR3 DNA follows: TGTGCCGGAAGTCCGGGGACACATGAAGCTTTCTTT. Translation: CAGSPGTHEAFF.

J is TRBJ1-2 and V is TRBV28, with D unresolved. CDR3 length: 12 residues. V lost 2 bases, J lost 6 bases, and 7 bases lay in between. Looked up from germline, CDR1 is MDHEN and CDR2 is SYDVKM. The CDR3: CASSLQKNGYTF. The CDR3 region has the DNA TGTGCCAGCAGTTTACAGAAGAATGGCTACACCTTC.

Of note for this clone: An end of the junction does not agree with germline; a read error may underlie this. The chain couples TRBV5-4 to TRBJ2-5, with TRBD2 matching over 12 bases. The germline V gene has CDR1 SGHNT and CDR2 YYREEE (reference sequence). The CDR3 sequence is 15 residues long. CDR3 loop: CASSLAGETSGGGHF. The DNA for the CDR3 is TGTGCCAGCAGCTTGGCCGGGGAGACTAGCGGGGGCGGACACTTC. Looking up the rest from reference TRBV5-4 and TRBJ2-5 gives the full variable domain: ETGVTQSPTHLIKTRGQQVTLRCSSQSGHNTVSWYQQALGQGPQFIFQYYREEENGRGNFPPRFSGLQFPNYSSELNVNALELDDSALYLCASSLAGETSGGGHFGPGTRLLVL.

The genes are TRBV6-5 and TRBJ2-5, with TRBD1 identical over 7 bases. The germline V gene encodes CDR1 MNHEY and CDR2 SVGAGI. The CDR3 covers 13 residues. The V and J ends lost 9 bases and 2 bases, in that order; junction bases with no gene match: 6. In DNA form, the CDR3 reads TGTGCCAGTCGGGACAGCACGCAAGAGACCCAGTACTTC. It codes for CASRDSTQETQYF.

About this clone itself: At one of its ends the junction is not consistent with the germline gene, which may arise from a read error. The chain employs TRBV5-1 and TRBJ1-1; 7 nucleotides match TRBD1. The CDR3 totals 15 residues. CDR1 is SGHRS, CDR2 YFSETQ, per germline. CDR3 residues: CASNLAEGAATEAFF. The CDR3, as DNA: TGCGCCAGCAACTTGGCCGAGGGGGCTGCCACTGAAGCTTTCTTT.

V is TRBV5-6 and J is TRBJ1-2; 7 bases are a match to TRBD1. The CDR3 contains 14 residues. Germline loops: CDR1 SGHDT, CDR2 YYEEEE. Germline trimming cut 1 base from V and 3 bases from J; bases unmatched to any gene: 3. The CDR3: CASSLFDRDYGYTF. The CDR3 region has the DNA TGTGCCAGCAGCTTGTTTGACAGGGACTATGGCTACACCTTC.

A word on this clone: Other nucleotide sequences from this sample produce the same CDR3. The V call is TRBV5-4, the J call TRBJ2-5; weak D call: TRBD1 (5 bases). Germline V gene lookup returns CDR1 SGHNT and CDR2 YYREEE (reference sequence). This CDR3 is built from 14 residues. The germline V and J ends were trimmed by 1 base and 1 base, with 8 bases remaining between them. The DNA for the CDR3 is TGTGCCAGCAGCTTGACAGGAGTCCAAGAGACCCAGTACTTC. Translated, it gives CASSLTGVQETQYF.

V is TRBV30 and J is TRBJ1-6; D is unresolved. Germline values: CDR1 GTSNPN, CDR2 SVGIG (reference sequence). The CDR3 covers 14 residues. Trimming cost V 0 bases and J 14 bases, with 17 bases left between them. For the CDR3, the DNA is TGTGCCTGGAGTGTCGACCTCCAATCCTTCACCCTCCACTTT. Protein: CAWSVDLQSFTLHF. Supplemented by reference TRBV30 and TRBJ1-6, the full variable domain reads SQTIHQWPATLVQPVGSPLSLECTVEGTSNPNLYWYRQAAGRGLQLLFYSVGIGQISSEVPQNLSASRPQDRQFILSSKKLLLSDSGFYLCAWSVDLQSFTLHFGNGTRLTVT.